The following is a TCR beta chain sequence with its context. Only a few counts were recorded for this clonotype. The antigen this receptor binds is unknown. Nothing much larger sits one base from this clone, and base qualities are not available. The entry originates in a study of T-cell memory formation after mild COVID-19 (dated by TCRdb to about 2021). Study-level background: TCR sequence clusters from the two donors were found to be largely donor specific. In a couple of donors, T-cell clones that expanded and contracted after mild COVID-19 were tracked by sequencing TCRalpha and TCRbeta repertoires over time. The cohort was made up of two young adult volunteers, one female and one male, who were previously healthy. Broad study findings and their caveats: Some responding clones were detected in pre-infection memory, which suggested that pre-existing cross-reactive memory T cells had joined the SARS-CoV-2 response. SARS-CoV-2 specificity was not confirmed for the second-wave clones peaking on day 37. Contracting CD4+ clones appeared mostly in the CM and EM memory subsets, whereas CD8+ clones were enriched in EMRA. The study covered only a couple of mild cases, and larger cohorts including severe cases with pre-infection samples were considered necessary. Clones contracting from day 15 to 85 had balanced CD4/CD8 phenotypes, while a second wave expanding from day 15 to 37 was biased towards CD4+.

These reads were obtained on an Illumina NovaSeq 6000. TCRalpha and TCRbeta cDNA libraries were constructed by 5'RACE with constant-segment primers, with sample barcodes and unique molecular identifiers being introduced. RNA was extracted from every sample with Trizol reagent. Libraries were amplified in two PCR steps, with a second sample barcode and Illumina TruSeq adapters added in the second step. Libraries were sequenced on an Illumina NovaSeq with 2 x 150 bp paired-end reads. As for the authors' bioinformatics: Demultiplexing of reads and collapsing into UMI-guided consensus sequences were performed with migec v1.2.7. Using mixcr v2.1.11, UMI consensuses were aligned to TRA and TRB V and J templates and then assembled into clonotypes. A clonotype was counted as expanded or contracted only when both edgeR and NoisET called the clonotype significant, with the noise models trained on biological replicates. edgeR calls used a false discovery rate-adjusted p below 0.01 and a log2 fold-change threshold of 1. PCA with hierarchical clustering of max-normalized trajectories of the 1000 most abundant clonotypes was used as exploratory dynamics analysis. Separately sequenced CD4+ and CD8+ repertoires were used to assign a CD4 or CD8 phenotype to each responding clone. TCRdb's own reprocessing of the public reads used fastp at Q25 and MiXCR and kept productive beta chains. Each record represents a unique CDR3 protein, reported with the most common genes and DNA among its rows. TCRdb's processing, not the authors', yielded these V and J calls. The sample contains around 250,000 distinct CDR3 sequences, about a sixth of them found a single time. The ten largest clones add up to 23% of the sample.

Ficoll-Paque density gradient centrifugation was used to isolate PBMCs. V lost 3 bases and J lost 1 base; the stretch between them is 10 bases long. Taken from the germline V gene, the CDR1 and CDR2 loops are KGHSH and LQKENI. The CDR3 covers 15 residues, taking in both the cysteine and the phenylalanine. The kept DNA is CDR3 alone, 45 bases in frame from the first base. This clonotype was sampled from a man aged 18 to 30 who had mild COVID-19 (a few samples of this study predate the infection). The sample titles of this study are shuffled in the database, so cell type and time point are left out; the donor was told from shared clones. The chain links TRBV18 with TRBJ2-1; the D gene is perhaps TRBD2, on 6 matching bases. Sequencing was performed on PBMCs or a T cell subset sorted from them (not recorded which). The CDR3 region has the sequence CASSPLATSYNEQFF. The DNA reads TGTGCCAGCTCACCCCTAGCGACATCCTACAATGAGCAGTTCTTC. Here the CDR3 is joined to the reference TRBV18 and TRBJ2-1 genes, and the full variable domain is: NAGVMQNPRHLVRRRGQEARLRCSPMKGHSHVYWYRQLPEEGLKFMVYLQKENIIDESGMPKERFSAEFPKEGPSILRIQQVVRGDSAAYFCASSPLATSYNEQFFGPGTRLTVL.